A single sample is the source of the 15 T cell receptor beta chains below, sequenced in a study of control samples from healthy donors and cancer patients. Clones were sequenced by immunoSEQ multiplex PCR, and TCRdb holds only the in-frame ones, with some missing. Of about 250,000 clones in the sample, more than 65% were seen once. What was sequenced was PBMCs. The origin of the receptors is a woman in her sixties or seventies with lung cancer.

The V gene is TRBV7-9, the J gene TRBJ1-6, with TRBD1 matching over 7 bases. V gave up 5 bases and J gave up 13 bases; unmatched junction bases: 8. Germline loops: CDR1 SEHNR, CDR2 FQNEAQ (reference sequence). This CDR3 is built from 13 residues. This CDR3 is CASSDTGTAPLHF. The CDR3 nucleotides are TGTGCCAGCAGCGACACCGGGACAGCCCCCCTCCACTTT.

The chain couples TRBV3-1 (or the pseudogene TRBV3-2) to TRBJ2-7; 8 positions match TRBD2. The CDR3 is 16 residues long. The ends lost 4 bases at V and 7 bases at J; junction bases unmatched: 15. The germline CDR1 and CDR2 sequences are LGHDT and YNNKEL (reference sequence). The CDR3 protein is CASSPLSRGGVKEQYF. The CDR3 DNA reads TGTGCCAGCAGCCCTCTATCCCGGGGGGGGGTGAAAGAGCAGTACTTC.

This chain joins TRBV19 and TRBJ2-2; 9 bases map to TRBD2. V lost 5 bases to trimming and J lost 5 bases; unmatched junction nucleotides: 12. CDR3 length equals 17 residues. CDR1 is LNHDA, CDR2 SQIVND, per germline (reference sequence). The CDR3: CASSSPSGAPRTGELFF. In DNA, the CDR3 is TGTGCCAGTAGTTCCCCTAGCGGGGCACCAAGAACCGGGGAGCTGTTTTTT.

The rearrangement uses TRBV29-1 and TRBJ2-7; TRBD1 agrees at 7 bases. Per germline, CDR1 SQVTM and CDR2 ANQGSEA. The J segment lost 2 bases and the V segment lost 6 bases, leaving 4 bases of the junction unmatched. CDR3 size: 12 residues. CDR3 nucleotide sequence: TGCAGCGTGGGGGACAGCCCCTACGAGCAGTACTTC. Translating it yields CSVGDSPYEQYF.

The chain combines TRBV11-2 with TRBJ2-6; 9 positions match TRBD1. Germline-derived CDR1 and CDR2 are SGHAT and FQNNGV. This CDR3 is 18 amino acids long. V shed 5 bases, J shed 0 bases, and the junction held 8 bases outside the gene matches. CDR3 loop: CASSRTDRGHSGANVLTF. In DNA form, the CDR3 reads TGTGCCAGCAGCCGAACGGACAGGGGCCACTCTGGGGCCAACGTCCTGACTTTC.

The V gene is TRBV18, the J gene TRBJ1-2; D uncertain. The germline gives CDR1 KGHSH, CDR2 LQKENI. The CDR3 sequence is 14 residues long. V lost 0 bases to trimming and J lost 7 bases, with 12 bases between them. The CDR3 coding sequence is TGTGCCAGCTCACCACCCCCCGGGAAACGTGGCTACACCTTC. Amino acid sequence: CASSPPPGKRGYTF.

The chain employs TRBV9 and TRBJ1-1; D is perhaps TRBD1 (5 bases). The CDR3 sequence is 16 residues long. Germline V gives CDR1 SGDLS, CDR2 YYNGEE. With 0 bases removed from V and 1 base from J, the gap between germline ends came to 13 bases. The CDR3 coding sequence is TGTGCCAGCAGCGTAGAACCTGGGAGGGGGAACACTGAAGCTTTCTTT. Protein: CASSVEPGRGNTEAFF.

This chain connects TRBV19 to TRBJ2-1, with TRBD2 matching over 10 bases. Germline CDR1 is LNHDA and CDR2 is SQIVND (reference sequence). This CDR3 has 15 residues. V dropped 6 bases and J dropped 6; count of bases not matched to a gene: 8. Written as DNA, the CDR3 is TGTGCCAGTAGACAAGCGGGGGGGCGCTCCAATGAGCAGTTCTTC. This translates into CASRQAGGRSNEQFF.

The gene calls are TRBV7-9 and TRBJ1-1; 10 bases map to TRBD1. From germline, CDR1 is SEHNR and CDR2 FQNEAQ (reference sequence). The J segment lost 5 bases and the V segment lost 3 bases, leaving 3 bases of the junction unmatched. The CDR3 sequence is 14 residues long. CDR3 in DNA: TGTGCCAGCAGCTTTGGACAGGGGGGGACTGAAGCTTTCTTT. This sequence encodes CASSFGQGGTEAFF. Full variable domain (remainder filled in from reference TRBV7-9 and TRBJ1-1): DTGVSQNPRHKITKRGQNVTFRCDPISEHNRLYWYRQTLGQGPEFLTYFQNEAQLEKSRLLSDRFSAERPKGSFSTLEIQRTEQGDSAMYLCASSFGQGGTEAFFGQGTRLTVV.

J is TRBJ1-2 and V is TRBV29-1; 9 nucleotides align to TRBD1. The CDR3 is 15 amino acids. Trimming at V came to 6 bases and at J to 4 bases, leaving 12 bases not matched to a gene. Germline values: CDR1 SQVTM, CDR2 ANQGSEA. CDR3 bases: TGCAGCGTCCGCAAGGGAACAGGGGGCGCCTATGGCTACACCTTC. Translation: CSVRKGTGGAYGYTF.

This chain joins TRBV5-1 and TRBJ2-5; D possibly uses TRBD1 or TRBD2 (6 bases each). Germline CDR1 is SGHRS and CDR2 is YFSETQ. V was clipped by 7 bases and J by 1 base, with 17 bases between them. CDR3 size: 15 residues. The DNA for the CDR3 is TGCGCCAGCCAGGGTCAACCGGGGGCCCAAGAGACCCAGTACTTC. It yields the protein CASQGQPGAQETQYF.

The rearrangement links TRBV5-1 to TRBJ1-5; perhaps TRBD1 as D (5 bases). This CDR3 has 14 residues. V was pared by 1 base and J by 6 bases, with 11 bases between. In germline, CDR1 is SGHRS, CDR2 YFSETQ. CDR3 region: CASSLSQGGQPQHF. CDR3 nucleotide sequence: TGCGCCAGCAGCTTGTCTCAGGGAGGTCAGCCCCAGCATTTT.

This clone was found once. The chain links TRBV29-1 to TRBJ1-1; D is uncertain. The V and J ends lost 6 bases and 4 bases respectively, with 15 bases between them. Germline CDR1 and CDR2: SQVTM and ANQGSEA. This CDR3 has 13 residues. The CDR3 loop is CSVAEGGSTEAFF. The DNA for the CDR3 is TGCAGCGTCGCCGAGGGAGGGTCCACTGAAGCTTTCTTT.

J is TRBJ2-3 and V is TRBV24-1; D is ambiguous. CDR1 KGHDR and CDR2 SFDVKD come from the germline V gene. The CDR3 runs to 12 residues. V gave up 3 bases and J gave up 5 bases, with 5 bases separating them. In nucleotides, the CDR3 is TGTGCCACCAGTGATCATGGAGATACGCAGTATTTT. Encoded protein: CATSDHGDTQYF.

V and J are TRBV4-1 and TRBJ1-2; D is possibly TRBD1 (6 bases). Germline V CDR1 and CDR2: MGHRA, YSYEKL. The CDR3 runs 15 residues. V shed 1 base and J shed 3 bases, with 12 bases lying between them. The CDR3 nucleotides read TGCGCCAGCAGCCAAGCTCCCAGGGGCTACTATGGCTACACCTTC. It yields the protein CASSQAPRGYYGYTF.